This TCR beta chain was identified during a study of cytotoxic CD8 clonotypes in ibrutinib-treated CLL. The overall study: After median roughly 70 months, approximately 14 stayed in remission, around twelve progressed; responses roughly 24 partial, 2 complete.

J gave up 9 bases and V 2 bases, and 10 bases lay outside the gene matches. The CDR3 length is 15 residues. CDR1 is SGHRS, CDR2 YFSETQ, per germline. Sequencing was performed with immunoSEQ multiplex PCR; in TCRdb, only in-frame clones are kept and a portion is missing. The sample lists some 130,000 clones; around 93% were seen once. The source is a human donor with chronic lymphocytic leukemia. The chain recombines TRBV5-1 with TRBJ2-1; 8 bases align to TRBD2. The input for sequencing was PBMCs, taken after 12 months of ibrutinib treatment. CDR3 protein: CASSFREGRLIEQFF. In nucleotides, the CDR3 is TGCGCCAGCAGCTTCCGGGAGGGCCGATTGATTGAGCAGTTCTTC.